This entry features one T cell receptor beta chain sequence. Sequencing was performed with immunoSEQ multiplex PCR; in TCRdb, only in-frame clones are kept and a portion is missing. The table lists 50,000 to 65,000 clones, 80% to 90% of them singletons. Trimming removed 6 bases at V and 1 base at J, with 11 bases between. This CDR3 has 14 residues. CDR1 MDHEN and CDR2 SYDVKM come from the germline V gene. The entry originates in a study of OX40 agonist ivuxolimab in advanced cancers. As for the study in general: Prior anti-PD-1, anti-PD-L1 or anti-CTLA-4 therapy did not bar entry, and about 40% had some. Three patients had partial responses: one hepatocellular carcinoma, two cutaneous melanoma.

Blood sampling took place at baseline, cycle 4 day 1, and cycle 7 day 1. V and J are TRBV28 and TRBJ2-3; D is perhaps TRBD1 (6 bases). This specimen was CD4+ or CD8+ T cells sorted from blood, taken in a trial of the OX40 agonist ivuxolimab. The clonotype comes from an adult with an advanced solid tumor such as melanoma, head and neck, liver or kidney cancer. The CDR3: CASRTTGRTDTQYF. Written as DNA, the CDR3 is TGTGCCAGCAGGACGACAGGCCGCACAGATACGCAGTATTTT.